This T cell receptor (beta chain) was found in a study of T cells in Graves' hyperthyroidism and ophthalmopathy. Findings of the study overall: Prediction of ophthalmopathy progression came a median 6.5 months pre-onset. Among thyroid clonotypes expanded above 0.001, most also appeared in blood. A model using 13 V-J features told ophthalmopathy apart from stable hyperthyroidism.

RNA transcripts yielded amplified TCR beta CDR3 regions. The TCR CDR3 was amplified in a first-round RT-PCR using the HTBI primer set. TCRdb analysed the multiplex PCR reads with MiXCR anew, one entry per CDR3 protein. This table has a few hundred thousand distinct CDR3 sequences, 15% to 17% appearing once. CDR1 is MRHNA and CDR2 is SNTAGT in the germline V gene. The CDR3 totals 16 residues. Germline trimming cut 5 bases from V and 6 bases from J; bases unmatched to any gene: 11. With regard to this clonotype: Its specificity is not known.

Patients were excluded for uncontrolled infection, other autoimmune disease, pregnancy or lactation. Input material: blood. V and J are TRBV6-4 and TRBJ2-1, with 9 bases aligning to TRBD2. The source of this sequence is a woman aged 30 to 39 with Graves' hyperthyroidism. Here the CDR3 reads CASSSVAGVVFNEQFF. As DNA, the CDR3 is TGTGCCAGCAGTTCGGTAGCGGGAGTCGTCTTCAATGAGCAGTTCTTC.